Listed below are T cell receptor beta chains from one sample, sequenced in a study of T-cell reconstitution after alpha-beta-depleted transplantation in children. TCRdb analysed the PCR reads with MiXCR anew, one entry per CDR3 protein. The sample shows hundreds of thousands of distinct CDR3 sequences, under 15% of them seen only once. The starting material was PBMCs, mostly from graft donor cells, obtained 360 days after TCRalphabeta/CD19-depleted stem cell transplant. All receptors derive from a male patient younger than 18 who had a stem cell transplant for acute myeloid leukemia, so the T cells may come from the graft donor. Each CDR3 is given with its conserved first and last residue. A D gene is named only where the DNA matches it firmly. Only part of the rows carry a size: once, few, many, or a class if the clone is expanded.

abundance	v_gene	d_gene	j_gene	len	CDR3nt	CDR3aa
-	TRBV7-3	TRBD1	TRBJ2-1	11	TGTGCCAGCAGCTCGGGACAGCGGCAGTTCTTC	CASSSGQRQFF
few	TRBV11-2	-	TRBJ2-1	14	TGTGCCAGCAGCTTAGACCGTGGGATAGATTCCCCGTCCTTC	CASSLDRGIDSPSF
many	TRBV10-3	-	TRBJ2-7	13	TGTGCCATCAGGACGAGGGACTCCTACGAGCAGTACTTC	CAIRTRDSYEQYF
few	TRBV9	TRBD2	TRBJ2-7	14	TGTGCCAGCAGCGGTAGCGGGTATTCCTACGAGCAGTACTTC	CASSGSGYSYEQYF
-	TRBV5-5	TRBD1	TRBJ2-7	13	TGTGCCAGCAGCCCTTGGACAGGGCGAGAGCAGTACTTC	CASSPWTGREQYF
-	TRBV20-1	TRBD2	TRBJ2-4	14	TGCAGTGCTAGATTAGCGGGACTAACGGACATTCAGTACTTC	CSARLAGLTDIQYF
-	TRBV11-1	-	TRBJ2-7	18	TGTGCCAGCAGCTTAGCGCTGGGGAGACAGGCCTCCCACTACGAGCAGTACTTC	CASSLALGRQASHYEQYF
few	TRBV5-1	-	TRBJ2-7	13	TGCGCCAGCAGTGCAGACAGGACCTACGAGCAGTACTTC	CASSADRTYEQYF
many	TRBV18	-	TRBJ2-7	15	TGTGCCAGCTCCCCCGGGAGGGGGCCGACCTACGAGCAGTACTTC	CASSPGRGPTYEQYF
-	TRBV4-3	-	TRBJ2-5	14	TGCGCCAGCAGCCAAGGGACCAGCTGGGAGACCCAGTACTTC	CASSQGTSWETQYF
-	TRBV5-6	TRBD2	TRBJ2-2	18	TGTGCCAGGGGCGCCGGGACTAGCGGGAGGGCCTACACCGGGGAGCTGTTTTTT	CARGAGTSGRAYTGELFF
many	TRBV5-1	-	TRBJ2-1	17	TGCGCCAGCAGCTTTTTACTAGCAGCTATCTCCTACAATGAGCAGTTCTTC	CASSFLLAAISYNEQFF
-	TRBV6-2/TRBV6-3	TRBD1	TRBJ2-1	15	TGTGCCAGCAGTTACATACAGGGGACCGTGGATGAGCAGTTCTTC	CASSYIQGTVDEQFF
many	TRBV12-3/TRBV12-4	TRBD2	TRBJ2-2	13	TGTGCCAGCAGTTGGGGGGGAACCGGGGAGCTGTTTTTT	CASSWGGTGELFF
few	TRBV6-2/TRBV6-3	-	TRBJ2-1	15	TGTGCCAGCAGTTACGCGCGCGCGAACTACAATGAGCAGTTCTTC	CASSYARANYNEQFF
-	TRBV20-1	-	TRBJ2-1	16	TGCAGTGCTAGAGATAGTGAGGAGACTGCCTACAATGAGCAGTTCTTC	CSARDSEETAYNEQFF
few	TRBV5-1	-	TRBJ2-1	15	TGCGCCAGCAGCCGGGAAGGGGGGACCTACAATGAGCAGTTCTTC	CASSREGGTYNEQFF
few	TRBV20-1	TRBD2	TRBJ2-7	13	TGCAGTGCCACTAGCGGGGGCTCCTACGAGCAGTACTTC	CSATSGGSYEQYF
few	TRBV28	TRBD1	TRBJ2-7	16	TGTGCCAGCAGTTTACCGCCCGGGACAGGGTCCTACGAGCAGTACTTC	CASSLPPGTGSYEQYF
-	TRBV5-1	TRBD1	TRBJ2-7	15	TGCGCCAGCAGCTTGGGGACAGGAATTCTTCTTGAGCAGTACTTC	CASSLGTGILLEQYF
few	TRBV5-1	-	TRBJ2-4	14	TGCGCCAGCAGCTTGGTCCGGGGTCCCGCAGTTCAGTACTTC	CASSLVRGPAVQYF
-	TRBV20-1	-	TRBJ1-4	15	TGCAGTGCATACCGCTACGAGACAACTAATGAAAAACTGTTTTTT	CSAYRYETTNEKLFF
-	TRBV7-3	-	TRBJ2-2	15	TGTGCCAGCAGCCCGACCAGATTGAACACCGGGGAGCTGTTTTTT	CASSPTRLNTGELFF
-	TRBV25-1	TRBD2	TRBJ2-7	15	TGTGCCAGCCTGGCCCCGGGACTAACTTCCTACGAGCAGTACTTC	CASLAPGLTSYEQYF
-	TRBV29-1	TRBD1	TRBJ2-7	15	TGCAGCGTGAGCGTCGGGGGACAGGGGGCTGTCGAGCAGTACTTC	CSVSVGGQGAVEQYF
many	TRBV6-6	-	TRBJ1-2	11	TGTGCCAGCAGTTACTCGAATGGCTACACCTTC	CASSYSNGYTF
few	TRBV19	TRBD1	TRBJ1-5	15	TGTGCCAGCAGGACAGGGGGCTATAGCAATCAGCCCCAGCATTTT	CASRTGGYSNQPQHF
-	TRBV6-5	TRBD2	TRBJ2-5	14	TGTGCCAGCAGTTACTGGAGCGGGAAGGAGACCCAGTACTTC	CASSYWSGKETQYF
-	TRBV5-1	-	TRBJ2-3	15	TGCGCCAGCAGCTTGGAGATTGGCGGTAGAGATACGCAGTATTTT	CASSLEIGGRDTQYF
-	TRBV19	-	TRBJ2-1	15	TGTGCCAGTAGTCCAGCCGGGGTCTCCTACAATGAGCAGTTCTTC	CASSPAGVSYNEQFF
-	TRBV29-1	-	TRBJ1-1	12	TGCAGCGGGTGTTCAGGGAACACTGAAGCTTTCTTT	CSGCSGNTEAFF
few	TRBV6-5	-	TRBJ2-7	14	TGTGCCAGCAGTTCCTACCGGTCCGTCCCGGAGCAGTACTTC	CASSSYRSVPEQYF
many	TRBV4-2	TRBD2	TRBJ2-5	17	TGTGCCAGCAGCCAAGATAAGGGGACTAGCGACCAAGAGACCCAGTACTTC	CASSQDKGTSDQETQYF
-	TRBV3-1	-	TRBJ2-1	14	TGTGCCAGCAGCCAACCATCCTCCTACAATGAGCAGTTCTTC	CASSQPSSYNEQFF
few	TRBV28	TRBD2	TRBJ2-7	18	TGTGCCAGCAGCCCCTGGCTGGGCGGGAGGAGTCTATCGGCCGAGCAGTACTTC	CASSPWLGGRSLSAEQYF
few	TRBV5-1	-	TRBJ2-6	14	TGCGCCAGCAGCAAAGAAGGTAAGGGTATCGTCCTGACTTTC	CASSKEGKGIVLTF
many	TRBV24-1	TRBD2	TRBJ2-7	15	TGTGCCACCAGTGACCCAGCTAGCGGCTCCTACGAGCAGTACTTC	CATSDPASGSYEQYF
-	TRBV7-6	-	TRBJ2-1	16	TGTGCCAGCAGCTTATTTCAGGGGAGCTCCTACAATGAGCAGTTCTTC	CASSLFQGSSYNEQFF
many	TRBV28	-	TRBJ2-7	13	TGTGCCATCCTCCCTAATCTGAGCTACGAGCAGTACTTC	CAILPNLSYEQYF
-	TRBV20-1	TRBD2	TRBJ2-7	16	TGCTGTGTCTGGCGGGAGATCACGGTGAGCTCCTACGAGCAGTACTTC	CCVWREITVSSYEQYF
-	TRBV12-3/TRBV12-4	-	TRBJ1-5	15	TGTGCCAGCAGACCAGAACAGGAGGCGAGAGGGCCCCAGCATTTT	CASRPEQEARGPQHF